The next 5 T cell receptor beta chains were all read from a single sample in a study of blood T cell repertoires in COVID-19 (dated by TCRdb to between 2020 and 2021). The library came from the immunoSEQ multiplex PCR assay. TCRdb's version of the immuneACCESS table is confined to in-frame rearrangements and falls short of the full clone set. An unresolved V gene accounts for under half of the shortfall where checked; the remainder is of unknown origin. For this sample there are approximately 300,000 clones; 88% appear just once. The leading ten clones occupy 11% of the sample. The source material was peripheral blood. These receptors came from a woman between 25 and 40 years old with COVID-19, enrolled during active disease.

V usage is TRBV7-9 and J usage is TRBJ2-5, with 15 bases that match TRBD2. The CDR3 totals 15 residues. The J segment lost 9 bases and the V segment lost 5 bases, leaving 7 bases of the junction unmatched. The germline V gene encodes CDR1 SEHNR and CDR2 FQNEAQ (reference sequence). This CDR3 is CASSGLAGGPVAQYF. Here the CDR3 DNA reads TGTGCCAGCAGCGGACTAGCGGGAGGGCCCGTGGCCCAGTACTTC.

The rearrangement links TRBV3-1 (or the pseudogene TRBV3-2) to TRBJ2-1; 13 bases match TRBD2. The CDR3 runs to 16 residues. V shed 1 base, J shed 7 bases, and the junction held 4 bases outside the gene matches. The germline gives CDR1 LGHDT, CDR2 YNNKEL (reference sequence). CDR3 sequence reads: CASSQGTSGRRNEQFF. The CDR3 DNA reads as TGTGCCAGCAGCCAAGGGACTAGCGGGAGACGGAATGAGCAGTTCTTC.

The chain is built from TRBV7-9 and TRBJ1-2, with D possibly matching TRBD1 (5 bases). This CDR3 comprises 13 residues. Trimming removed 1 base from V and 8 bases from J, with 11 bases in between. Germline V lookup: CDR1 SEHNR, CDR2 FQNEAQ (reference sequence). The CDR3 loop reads CASSLDRSLGYTF. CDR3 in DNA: TGTGCCAGCAGCTTAGACAGGTCCTTAGGCTACACCTTC.

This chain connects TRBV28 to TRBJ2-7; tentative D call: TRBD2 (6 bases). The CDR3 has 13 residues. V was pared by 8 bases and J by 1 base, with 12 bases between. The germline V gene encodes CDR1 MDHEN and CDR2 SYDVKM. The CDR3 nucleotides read TGTGCCAGCGGGACTCAAACGTCCTACGAGCAGTACTTC. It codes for CASGTQTSYEQYF.

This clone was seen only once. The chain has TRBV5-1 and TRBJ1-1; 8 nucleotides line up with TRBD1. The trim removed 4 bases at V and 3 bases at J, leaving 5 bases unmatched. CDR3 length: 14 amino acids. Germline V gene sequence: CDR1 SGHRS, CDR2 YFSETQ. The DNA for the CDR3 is TGCGCCAGCAGCGAGACAGGGGTTGACACTGAAGCTTTCTTT. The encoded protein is CASSETGVDTEAFF.